The clone carrying this T cell receptor (beta chain) appeared a few times. What it binds is not known. The sample originates from a study of blood T cells in healthy people across ages. Broader study findings: Diversity estimates drawn from one million T cells were deemed underestimates. Long-lived and aged donors differed, with more naive CD4+ cells and higher diversity in the long-lived.

CDR1 and CDR2 (germline): MNHEY, SMNVEV (reference sequence). This CDR3 has 14 amino acids. V dropped 4 bases and J dropped 5 bases, with 12 bases sitting between them. PCR was performed a second time for about 7 to 11 cycles using a sample-barcoded 5' primer and a J-beta primer mix. A template-switch adaptor with 12 random nucleotides tagged each cDNA molecule. TCRdb processed the 5' RACE reads anew with MiXCR; each CDR3 protein has one entry. The data contain approximately 800,000 distinct CDR3 sequences, about 42% of them seen just once; the ten biggest clones take up 18%. Material for sequencing was blood. This chain uses TRBV27 with TRBJ2-1; D call uncertain. This clonotype originated in an elderly man in good health. The CDR3 DNA is TGTGCCAGCAGTTCCCCCCCACCCAACAATGAGCAGTTCTTC. Translated: CASSSPPPNNEQFF.